Each of the 22 T cell receptor beta chains below was sequenced from the same sample in a study of blood T cell repertoires in COVID-19. Profiled with immunoSEQ multiplex PCR; TCRdb holds only in-frame clones, not every one. The sample shows approximately 74,000 clones, approximately 90% of them seen only once. Material for sequencing was peripheral blood. The source is an older woman with active COVID-19.

The rearrangement links TRBV4-1 to TRBJ1-5; D unclear. CDR3 length: 15 residues. Germline CDR1 and CDR2: MGHRA and YSYEKL. The ends were cut back, 1 base at V and 4 bases at J, with 11 bases in the middle. The CDR3 DNA is TGCGCCAGCAGCCAAGGGTACGGTAAGAATCAGCCCCAGCATTTT. This sequence encodes CASSQGYGKNQPQHF.

This clone was found a few times. This chain links TRBV3-1 (or the pseudogene TRBV3-2) with TRBJ2-1, with 12 bases that match TRBD2. The CDR3 is 18 amino acids. V shed 0 bases, J shed 8 bases, and the junction held 11 bases outside the gene matches. In germline, CDR1 is LGHDT, CDR2 YNNKEL (reference sequence). The CDR3 reads CASSQDQGASGRDDEQFF. CDR3 coding DNA: TGTGCCAGCAGCCAAGATCAAGGGGCTAGCGGGAGGGATGATGAGCAGTTCTTC.

CDR3 sequence reads: CASSQGRGLILGTGELFF. CDR3 DNA sequence: TGTGCCAGCAGCCAAGGCAGGGGGCTTATACTGGGCACCGGGGAGCTGTTTTTT. The genes are TRBV3-1 (or the pseudogene TRBV3-2) and TRBJ2-2; TRBD1 agrees at 8 bases. In germline, CDR1 is LGHDT, CDR2 YNNKEL (reference sequence). The J segment lost 4 bases and the V segment lost 1 base, leaving 11 bases of the junction unmatched. This CDR3 has 18 amino acids.

The chain is built from TRBV6-6 and TRBJ2-7, with TRBD1 matching over 8 bases. V was clipped by 6 bases and J by 3 bases; unmatched bases: 10. The CDR3 extends over 15 amino acids. Germline CDR1 and CDR2: MNHNY and SVGAGI (reference sequence). The CDR3 reads CASSYPRDRHYEQYF. The CDR3 DNA is TGTGCCAGCAGCTACCCCCGGGACAGGCACTACGAGCAGTACTTC.

The chain is built from TRBV5-1 and TRBJ2-3; 8 bases line up with TRBD1. The germline V gene has CDR1 SGHRS and CDR2 YFSETQ. V was pared by 3 bases and J by 2 bases, with 5 bases of the junction left unmatched. The CDR3 spans 15 residues. CDR3 nucleotides: TGCGCCAGCAGCTCCGGGACAGGTAACACAGATACGCAGTATTTT. Its protein is CASSSGTGNTDTQYF.

V and J are TRBV7-9 and TRBJ2-1, with D perhaps matching TRBD2 (6 bases). Germline CDR1 and CDR2: SEHNR and FQNEAQ (reference sequence). CDR3 length equals 13 residues. Trimming removed 5 bases from V and 8 bases from J, with 13 bases in between. The CDR3 spells CASSEPGVDEQFF. CDR3 sequence (DNA): TGTGCCAGCAGCGAACCGGGGGTGGATGAGCAGTTCTTC.

This CDR3 reads CASSGRDRGVGGYTF. The DNA of the CDR3 is TGTGCCAGCAGCGGGAGGGACAGGGGAGTGGGTGGCTACACCTTC. The chain couples TRBV3-1 (or the pseudogene TRBV3-2) to TRBJ1-2, with 10 bases matching TRBD1. V lost 5 bases and J lost 7; bases outside the gene matches: 10. Germline-derived CDR1 and CDR2 are LGHDT and YNNKEL (reference sequence). The length of the CDR3 is 15 residues.

In DNA, the CDR3 is TGTGCCAGCAGTTACGGCGGGCCAGGGACCCAGTACTTC. It specifies CASSYGGPGTQYF. The gene calls are TRBV6-5 and TRBJ2-5; D is perhaps TRBD2 (5 bases). Germline assignment: CDR1 MNHEY and CDR2 SVGAGI. This CDR3 region has 13 residues. Trimming stripped 2 bases from V and 7 bases from J, with 11 bases between.

The chain is built from TRBV3-1 (or the pseudogene TRBV3-2) and TRBJ1-2; the match to TRBD1 covers 8 bases. The CDR3 consists of 15 residues. Germline-derived CDR1 and CDR2 are LGHDT and YNNKEL (reference sequence). The junction had 6 bases not matched to a gene; V was cut back by 4 bases and J by 2 bases. CDR3 region: CASSLQGAQNYGYTF. CDR3 DNA sequence: TGTGCCAGCAGCCTCCAGGGGGCGCAGAACTATGGCTACACCTTC.

V gene TRBV18 combines with J gene TRBJ2-1, with TRBD2 matching over 11 bases. This CDR3 contains 17 residues. Looked up from germline, CDR1 is KGHSH and CDR2 is LQKENI. V lost 4 bases, J lost 0 bases, and 5 bases stayed unmatched. The CDR3 spells CASSHGTSGRSYNEQFF. DNA for the CDR3: TGTGCCAGCTCACACGGGACTAGCGGCCGCTCCTACAATGAGCAGTTCTTC.

The V call is TRBV18, the J call TRBJ2-1, with 7 bases lining up with TRBD2. Germline CDR1 KGHSH, CDR2 LQKENI. The J segment lost 6 bases and the V segment lost 6 bases, leaving 23 bases of the junction unmatched. This CDR3 region has 19 residues. The CDR3: CASSPRPWTESGGRNEQFF. The DNA of the CDR3 is TGTGCCAGCTCGCCGCGCCCCTGGACGGAATCGGGGGGTCGCAATGAGCAGTTCTTC.

The rearrangement uses TRBV28 and TRBJ2-7, with D uncertain. The germline V and J ends were trimmed by 6 bases and 3 bases, with 15 bases remaining between them. CDR1 and CDR2 (germline): MDHEN, SYDVKM. This CDR3 has 14 amino acids. CDR3 in DNA: TGTGCCAGCAGGTCCCCGCGCCCTGTCTACGAGCAGTACTTC. Translation gives CASRSPRPVYEQYF.

The chain is built from TRBV5-1 and TRBJ2-4; 9 bases match TRBD1. With 4 bases clipped from V and 8 bases from J, the junction kept 7 bases outside the gene matches. CDR3 length equals 14 residues. Germline lookup yields CDR1 SGHRS and CDR2 YFSETQ. The CDR3 spells CASSEPGQGHIQYF. CDR3 DNA sequence: TGCGCCAGCAGCGAACCGGGACAGGGTCACATTCAGTACTTC.

The rearrangement joins TRBV11-2 to TRBJ2-3; D may be TRBD2 (7 bases). Trimming shortened V by 0 bases and J by 11 bases, and 18 bases separated the two germline ends. Germline CDR1 SGHAT, CDR2 FQNNGV. The CDR3 spans 15 residues. As DNA, the CDR3 is TGTGCCAGCAGCTTAGAGGGGGCGGGACTAAATCGGCAGTATTTT. Residues: CASSLEGAGLNRQYF.

The chain uses TRBV6-5 and TRBJ1-5, with 7 bases fitting TRBD1. Trimming took 2 bases from V and 3 from J; bases not matched to a gene: 4. Germline-derived CDR1 and CDR2 are MNHEY and SVGAGI. CDR3 length: 15 residues. The CDR3 loop is CASSYTTGINQPQHF. CDR3 in DNA: TGTGCCAGCAGTTACACGACAGGGATCAATCAGCCCCAGCATTTT.

The chain uses TRBV24-1 and TRBJ1-2, with 8 bases that match TRBD1. Germline CDR1 KGHDR, CDR2 SFDVKD. This CDR3 spans 12 amino acids. Trimming cost V 7 bases and J 6 bases; bases outside gene matches: 3. In nucleotides, the CDR3 is TGTGCCACCAGGGACAGGGAGAATGGCTACACCTTC. Its protein product is CATRDRENGYTF.

The chain recombines TRBV7-8 with TRBJ1-1, with 9 bases fitting TRBD1. Trimming cost V 5 bases and J 1 base; bases outside gene matches: 11. The CDR3 runs to 17 residues. The germline V gene encodes CDR1 SGHVS and CDR2 FQNEAQ. The CDR3 DNA sequence: TGTGCCAGCAGCCCAGGGACAGGGTTTAGTCAGAACACTGAAGCTTTCTTT. Translation: CASSPGTGFSQNTEAFF.

This clone has just one count. This CDR3 is CASSYSAGNTEAFF. The CDR3 coding sequence is TGTGCCAGCAGTTACTCGGCGGGGAACACTGAAGCTTTCTTT. V and J are TRBV6-5 and TRBJ1-1; D not certain. This CDR3 has 14 residues. Trimming removed 0 bases at V and 1 base at J, with 6 bases between. CDR1 is MNHEY and CDR2 is SVGAGI in the germline V gene.

The chain links TRBV7-8 to TRBJ2-7; tentative D call: TRBD2 (5 bases). V gave up 6 bases and J gave up 4 bases, with 16 bases separating them. This CDR3 is 14 amino acids long. Germline V lookup: CDR1 SGHVS, CDR2 FQNEAQ. This chain's CDR3 is CASRSLPGEYEQYF. CDR3 DNA: TGTGCCAGCAGGTCACTCCCCGGGGAGTACGAGCAGTACTTC.

The chain is built from TRBV18 and TRBJ1-1; D perhaps matches TRBD1 (6 bases). Per the germline V gene, CDR1 is KGHSH and CDR2 is LQKENI. CDR3 length: 17 amino acids. The V end lost 5 bases, the J end lost 4 bases, and 23 bases lay between the germline ends. Here the CDR3 DNA reads TGTGCCAGCTCATCGGAACAGGTGGGGCTAGGGGGCACTGAAGCTTTCTTT. It translates to CASSSEQVGLGGTEAFF.

This clone has a single count. The rearrangement links TRBV19 to TRBJ1-1; D is undetermined. The CDR3 has 12 residues. Trimming took 5 bases from V and 0 from J, leaving 4 bases between them. CDR1 LNHDA and CDR2 SQIVND come from the germline V gene (reference sequence). In nucleotides, the CDR3 is TGTGCCAGTAGTCGGTTGAACACTGAAGCTTTCTTT. Residues: CASSRLNTEAFF.

The CDR3 spells CACKRDTGLAGTLAFF. The CDR3 DNA is TGTGCCTGCAAGCGGGACACGGGACTAGCGGGTACGTTGGCGTTCTTC. The genes are TRBV2 and TRBJ2-1; 12 bases line up with TRBD2. CDR1 is SNHLY, CDR2 FYNNEI, per germline. CDR3 length: 16 amino acids. Unmatched junction bases numbered 23, after V lost 11 bases and J lost 15 bases.